This is a list of T cell receptor beta chains from one sample in a study of human T cells and chemical hapten exposure. TCRdb reanalysed the RACE reads using MiXCR and keeps one entry per CDR3 protein. Among about 84,000 distinct CDR3 sequences listed, less than 11% were seen once. The specimen comprised whole blood, sampled in connection with sensitization to the hapten diphenylcyclopropenone (DPC). These receptors came from a woman between 50 and 59 years old with alopecia areata. Some clones in this sample may be carry-over from other donors' samples. Both conserved end residues are part of each CDR3. The D gene is left open where the match is weak. Clone size is given for some rows only: seen once, a few or many times, or a class if the clone is expanded.

>TRBV29-1|.|TRBJ2-7|TRBD2
CSVAGTSGIGEQYF
TGCAGCGTTGCCGGGACTAGCGGGATAGGCGAGCAGTACTTC
>TRBV27|.|TRBJ1-1|TRBD1
CASKKGQGTNTEAFF
TGTGCCAGCAAAAAAGGACAGGGGACGAACACTGAAGCTTTCTTT
>TRBV29-1|.|TRBJ2-3|.
CSSGVGGLVGSTDTQYF
TGCAGCTCGGGCGTTGGGGGGCTAGTGGGAAGCACAGATACGCAGTATTTT
>TRBV6-5|.|TRBJ2-7|TRBD1
CASRPRSTGPYEQYF
TGTGCCAGCAGACCAAGATCGACAGGGCCCTACGAGCAGTACTTC
>TRBV7-6|few|TRBJ2-5|TRBD1
CASSGPGGPQETQYF
TGTGCCAGCAGCGGGCCAGGGGGACCCCAAGAGACCCAGTACTTC
>TRBV3-1|many|TRBJ2-1|TRBD2
CASSQETPRSGMGNEQFF
TGTGCCAGCAGCCAAGAAACCCCTAGGAGCGGGATGGGAAATGAGCAGTTCTTC
>TRBV3-1|.|TRBJ1-1|.
CASSQTGRAFF
TGTGCCAGCAGCCAAACAGGGAGAGCTTTCTTT
>TRBV30|many|TRBJ2-4|.
CAWRRAGETKNIQYF
TGTGCCTGGAGGAGGGCAGGTGAAACCAAAAACATTCAGTACTTC
>TRBV7-2|many|TRBJ2-7|TRBD2
CASSLGIAGFSSYEQYF
TGTGCCAGCAGCTTAGGGATAGCGGGTTTTAGCTCCTACGAGCAGTACTTC
>TRBV18|.|TRBJ2-5|.
CASRRTGVPGETQYF
TGTGCCAGCCGTCGAACCGGGGTTCCGGGGGAGACCCAGTACTTC
>TRBV2|.|TRBJ2-2|TRBD2
CASRQREGQAGELFF
TGTGCCAGCAGACAGCGGGAGGGCCAGGCCGGGGAGCTGTTTTTT
>TRBV10-3|.|TRBJ1-5|.
CAISGRGSDQPQHF
TGTGCCATCAGTGGTAGGGGTTCGGATCAGCCCCAGCATTTT
>TRBV20-1|.|TRBJ1-1|.
CSARVAGIMNTEAFF
TGCAGTGCTAGAGTAGCGGGGATAATGAACACTGAAGCTTTCTTT
>TRBV9|few|TRBJ2-5|TRBD1
CASSPMDRAQETQYF
TGTGCCAGCAGCCCAATGGACAGGGCTCAAGAGACCCAGTACTTC
>TRBV29-1|many|TRBJ2-5|TRBD1
CSAGTAQETQYF
TGCAGCGCCGGGACAGCACAAGAGACCCAGTACTTC
>TRBV2|many|TRBJ2-1|TRBD1
CASSLQGAGYEQFF
TGTGCCAGCAGTCTTCAGGGGGCTGGGTATGAGCAGTTCTTC
>TRBV20-1|few|TRBJ2-7|TRBD2
CSARDRLAPIYEQYF
TGCAGTGCTAGAGACCGACTAGCACCTATCTACGAGCAGTACTTC
>TRBV2|many|TRBJ2-1|.
CASGGNLWSYNEQFF
TGTGCCAGCGGAGGGAATTTGTGGTCCTACAATGAGCAGTTCTTC
>TRBV7-6|few|TRBJ2-5|.
CASSLGPPGLQETQYF
TGTGCCAGCAGCTTAGGTCCGCCGGGACTTCAAGAGACCCAGTACTTC
>TRBV29-1|.|TRBJ2-2|.
CSVLKMGSGELFF
TGCAGCGTCCTTAAAATGGGGTCCGGGGAGCTGTTTTTT
>TRBV6-6|medium-sized|TRBJ2-5|.
CASSYARDGGETQYF
TGTGCCAGCAGTTACGCTCGGGACGGCGGAGAGACCCAGTACTTC
>TRBV5-7|.|TRBJ2-1|.
CASSPAGFRYNEQFF
TGTGCCAGCAGCCCAGCCGGGTTTAGGTACAATGAGCAGTTCTTC
>TRBV7-9|many|TRBJ2-2|.
CAGDTGELFF
TGTGCCGGGGACACCGGGGAGCTGTTTTTT
>TRBV7-2|many|TRBJ2-7|.
CASSSGNGVPYEQYF
TGTGCCAGCAGCAGCGGAAACGGGGTCCCCTACGAGCAGTACTTC
>TRBV10-3|few|TRBJ2-2|.
CAIRPGSPYGELFF
TGTGCCATCCGACCGGGCTCCCCCTACGGGGAGCTGTTTTTT
>TRBV7-6|many|TRBJ1-3|.
CASSLDRASSSGNTIYF
TGTGCCAGCAGCTTAGACAGGGCCAGTAGCTCTGGAAACACCATATATTTT
>TRBV11-2|.|TRBJ2-7|TRBD1
CASSWSGQGPYEQYF
TGTGCCAGCAGCTGGTCGGGACAGGGGCCCTACGAGCAGTACTTC
>TRBV20-1|many|TRBJ2-1|TRBD1
CSASPQGAVRNEQFF
TGCAGTGCTAGCCCACAGGGGGCGGTGAGGAATGAGCAGTTCTTC